These T cell receptor beta chains were read from a single sample in a study of T cells in Graves' hyperthyroidism and ophthalmopathy. TCRdb reanalysed the multiplex PCR reads using MiXCR and keeps one entry per CDR3 protein. The table records roughly 170,000 distinct CDR3 sequences, approximately 15% of them present only once. Sequencing was done on a sample of blood. Receptors originate from a woman aged 45-59 years with Graves' hyperthyroidism. The CDR3 runs from the conserved cysteine through the conserved F or W. D genes are given only for firm matches. The size field is filled for only some rows; it gives once, few, many or a size class.

d_gene,j_gene,abundance,v_gene,CDR3aa,CDR3nt
TRBD1,TRBJ2-1,many,TRBV20-1,CSARDLGQGLNEQFF,TGCAGTGCTAGAGATTTGGGACAGGGATTGAATGAGCAGTTCTTC
NA,TRBJ1-5,NA,TRBV7-3,CASSLQKILGPQHF,TGTGCCAGCAGCTTACAGAAGATCCTGGGGCCCCAGCATTTT
TRBD1,TRBJ2-1,many,TRBV28,CASSSQPRDSTYNEQFF,TGTGCCAGCAGTTCACAACCCCGGGACAGTACCTACAATGAGCAGTTCTTC
NA,TRBJ1-1,many,TRBV2,CASNSMGAMTEAFF,TGTGCCAGCAATTCTATGGGGGCTATGACTGAAGCTTTCTTT
NA,TRBJ1-1,few,TRBV18,CASSPNSGSEAFF,TGTGCCAGCTCACCCAACAGTGGGTCTGAAGCTTTCTTT
NA,TRBJ1-1,many,TRBV3-1,CASSQDVVLNTEAFF,TGTGCCAGCAGCCAAGACGTGGTCCTGAACACTGAAGCTTTCTTT
NA,TRBJ1-3,NA,TRBV18,CASSPPPSGNTIYF,TGTGCCAGCTCACCACCCCCCAGCGGAAACACCATATATTTT
NA,TRBJ1-2,many,TRBV29-1,CSVEDGGFGIRGYTF,TGCAGCGTTGAGGATGGGGGGTTCGGGATCAGGGGCTACACCTTC
TRBD1,TRBJ2-3,many,TRBV5-1,CASSLGTGVGTDTQYF,TGCGCCAGCAGCTTAGGGACAGGGGTTGGCACAGATACGCAGTATTTT
TRBD1,TRBJ2-5,many,TRBV12-3/TRBV12-4,CASRMTGLGETQYF,TGTGCCAGCAGAATGACAGGGCTCGGAGAGACCCAGTACTTC
NA,TRBJ2-3,many,TRBV3-1,CASSQERGASTDTQYF,TGTGCCAGCAGCCAAGAGAGGGGGGCAAGCACAGATACGCAGTATTTT
NA,TRBJ2-3,many,TRBV29-1,CSVQGRLTDTQYF,TGCAGCGTTCAGGGCCGCCTCACAGATACGCAGTATTTT
TRBD2,TRBJ2-1,NA,TRBV7-9,CASSLAPGLAGGNEQFF,TGTGCCAGCAGCTTAGCCCCTGGACTAGCGGGAGGCAATGAGCAGTTCTTC
NA,TRBJ2-5,NA,TRBV20-1,CSASGTRRNQETQYF,TGCAGTGCTAGCGGGACTCGCCGAAACCAAGAGACCCAGTACTTC
NA,TRBJ1-2,few,TRBV4-1,CASSQVRLGYGYTF,TGCGCCAGCAGCCAAGTCCGTCTCGGGTATGGCTACACCTTC
NA,TRBJ2-7,many,TRBV20-1,CSAHRGNDYYEQYF,TGCAGTGCCCATCGGGGCAACGATTACTACGAGCAGTACTTC
NA,TRBJ1-3,NA,TRBV5-1,CASSEGFSGNTIYF,TGCGCCAGCAGCGAGGGCTTCTCTGGAAACACCATATATTTT
NA,TRBJ2-3,NA,TRBV24-1,CATSPSAMEDTQYF,TGTGCCACCAGTCCCTCGGCGATGGAAGATACGCAGTATTTT
TRBD1,TRBJ2-1,many,TRBV28,CANRDRGKLEQFF,TGTGCCAACCGGGACAGGGGGAAGCTTGAGCAGTTCTTC
TRBD2,TRBJ2-1,many,TRBV5-1,CASGLAGSFYNEQFF,TGCGCCAGCGGCTTAGCGGGCAGTTTCTACAATGAGCAGTTCTTC
TRBD1,TRBJ2-1,few,TRBV5-1,CASSLQGASGSYNEQFF,TGTGCCAGCAGTTTACAGGGGGCGTCAGGCTCCTACAATGAGCAGTTCTTC
NA,TRBJ2-3,NA,TRBV6-5,CASSYSSVTDTQYF,TGTGCCAGCAGTTACTCAAGCGTTACAGATACGCAGTATTTT
NA,TRBJ2-4,many,TRBV5-5,CASSLAGDNIQYF,TGTGCCAGCAGCTTGGCAGGGGACAACATTCAGTACTTC
NA,TRBJ1-5,many,TRBV18,CASSPGYSNQPQHF,TGTGCCAGCTCCCCAGGGTATAGCAATCAGCCCCAGCATTTT
NA,TRBJ2-7,many,TRBV14,CASSQEIGGVYEQYF,TGTGCCAGCAGCCAAGAAATAGGAGGGGTCTACGAGCAGTACTTC
NA,TRBJ1-2,many,TRBV5-1,CASSPRTETFYGYTF,TGCGCCAGCAGCCCCCGGACAGAAACCTTCTATGGCTACACCTTC
NA,TRBJ2-5,many,TRBV7-9,CASSSWYLTAEETQYF,TGTGCCAGCAGCTCCTGGTACTTGACTGCCGAAGAGACCCAGTACTTC
NA,TRBJ2-3,many,TRBV5-1,CASSLNGIDTDTQYF,TGCGCCAGCAGCTTGAACGGAATCGACACAGATACGCAGTATTTT
NA,TRBJ1-1,NA,TRBV11-1,CASSLGWERPEAFF,TGTGCCAGCAGCTTAGGGTGGGAGAGACCTGAAGCTTTCTTT
NA,TRBJ2-7,many,TRBV6-5,CASSSSGTLYEQYF,TGTGCCAGCAGTTCCTCCGGGACACTCTACGAGCAGTACTTC
TRBD1,TRBJ1-1,many,TRBV28,CASSSQGRVTEAFF,TGTGCCAGCAGTTCACAGGGGCGAGTCACTGAAGCTTTCTTT
NA,TRBJ1-1,NA,TRBV11-3,CASSRDEWNTEAFF,TGTGCCAGCAGCAGAGACGAGTGGAACACTGAAGCTTTCTTT
NA,TRBJ2-6,many,TRBV25-1,CASRDTPGSGANVLTF,TGTGCCAGCAGGGACACCCCAGGCTCTGGGGCCAACGTCCTGACTTTC
NA,TRBJ2-1,many,TRBV19,CASSIRGGAYNEQFF,TGTGCCAGTAGTATCAGGGGAGGCGCTTACAATGAGCAGTTCTTC
TRBD1,TRBJ1-1,many,TRBV10-3,CAISGGDREAFF,TGTGCCATCAGTGGAGGGGACAGGGAAGCTTTCTTT
TRBD1,TRBJ1-6,many,TRBV9,CASSPGGAVGDSPLHF,TGTGCCAGCAGCCCAGGGGGGGCGGTTGGGGATTCACCCCTCCACTTT
NA,TRBJ1-5,once,TRBV12-3/TRBV12-4,CASSRRGYSNQPQHF,TGTGCCAGCAGCCGTAGGGGATATAGCAATCAGCCCCAGCATTTT
NA,TRBJ2-6,many,TRBV6-1,CATLPRGARGGSGANVLTF,TGTGCCACATTACCTCGCGGGGCGCGAGGAGGCTCTGGGGCCAACGTCCTGACTTTC
NA,TRBJ1-2,many,TRBV29-1,CSVERPENYGYTF,TGCAGCGTTGAAAGGCCAGAGAACTATGGCTACACCTTC
NA,TRBJ1-3,many,TRBV29-1,CSVQGYGNTIYF,TGCAGCGTTCAAGGGTACGGAAACACCATATATTTT
TRBD2,TRBJ2-7,few,TRBV11-2,CASENPPGLAGGLPYEQYF,TGTGCCAGCGAGAATCCTCCGGGACTAGCGGGAGGCCTGCCCTACGAGCAGTACTTC
NA,TRBJ2-2,many,TRBV5-1,CASSFTTGELFF,TGCGCCAGCAGCTTTACCACCGGGGAGCTGTTTTTT
NA,TRBJ1-1,many,TRBV6-5,CASSYGAHRVNTEAFF,TGTGCCAGCAGTTACGGGGCTCACAGGGTGAACACTGAAGCTTTCTTT
NA,TRBJ1-2,few,TRBV19,CASNGGSFNYGYTF,TGTGCCAGTAATGGGGGGAGCTTTAACTATGGCTACACCTTC
TRBD2,TRBJ2-3,many,TRBV12-3/TRBV12-4,CASSLALAGEGDTQYF,TGTGCCAGCAGTTTAGCCCTAGCGGGGGAGGGAGATACGCAGTATTTT
NA,TRBJ2-7,once,TRBV9,CTSSVSGTSEEQYF,TGTACCAGCAGCGTAAGCGGCACCTCGGAGGAGCAGTACTTC
TRBD1,TRBJ1-1,few,TRBV3-1,CASSRTGGRNTEAFF,TGTGCCAGCAGCCGGACAGGGGGCCGGAACACTGAAGCTTTCTTT
NA,TRBJ2-1,many,TRBV27,CASAEAYNEQFF,TGTGCCAGCGCTGAGGCCTACAATGAGCAGTTCTTC
TRBD1,TRBJ1-2,many,TRBV5-1,CASSPAGTGGGYGYTF,TGCGCCAGCAGCCCGGCCGGGACAGGGGGAGGCTATGGCTACACCTTC
NA,TRBJ1-2,NA,TRBV30,CAWSKTENYGYTF,TGTGCCTGGAGTAAGACAGAGAACTATGGCTACACCTTC
NA,TRBJ2-1,many,TRBV20-1,CSANPGLHEQFF,TGCAGTGCCAATCCCGGACTTCATGAGCAGTTCTTC